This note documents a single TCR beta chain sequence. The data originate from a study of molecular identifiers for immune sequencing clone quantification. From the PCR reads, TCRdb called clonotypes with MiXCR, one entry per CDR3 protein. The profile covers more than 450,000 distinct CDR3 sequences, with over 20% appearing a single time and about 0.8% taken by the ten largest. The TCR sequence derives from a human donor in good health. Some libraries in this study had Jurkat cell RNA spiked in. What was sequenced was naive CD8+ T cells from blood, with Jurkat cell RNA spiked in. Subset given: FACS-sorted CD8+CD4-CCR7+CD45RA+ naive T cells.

This chain's CDR3 is CAWSARDPVYNEQFF. The CDR3 region has the DNA TGTGCCTGGAGTGCCCGGGACCCCGTATACAATGAGCAGTTCTTC. The V call is TRBV30, the J call TRBJ2-1; D may correspond to TRBD1 or TRBD2 (5 bases each). V gave up 1 base and J gave up 4 bases, with 14 bases separating them. The CDR3 loop spans 15 amino acids. CDR1 GTSNPN and CDR2 SVGIG come from the germline V gene (reference sequence).